The clone carrying this TCR beta chain was picked up a small number of times. Deletions cut 5 bases from V and 3 bases from J, with 12 bases between. This CDR3 spans 14 amino acids. CDR1 is MDHEN, CDR2 SYDVKM, per germline. Donors were healthy Caucasian individuals from Russia aged roughly 6 to 90. The source of the sample is a study of blood T cells in healthy people across ages. A second 7 to 11 cycle PCR used barcoded and J-beta primers. CDR3-containing paired-end reads numbered at least 2.5 million in each sample. TCRdb reprocessed the 5' RACE reads via MiXCR and lists one record per CDR3 protein. The sample has 1.5 million to 2 million distinct CDR3 sequences, 28% seen once.

V gene TRBV28 combines with J gene TRBJ2-3; D not certain. Specimen: blood. The source of this sequence is a woman in her twenties or thirties in good health. The CDR3 region is CASSLPILTDTQYF. DNA of the CDR3: TGTGCCAGCAGTCTACCAATATTGACAGATACGCAGTATTTT.